The sequence of this TCR beta chain was determined in a study of graft-versus-host responses after intestinal transplantation. Study-level findings and limits: Allograft graft-versus-host to host-versus-graft clonal ratios ran high in patients with graft-donor T cell macrochimerism.

The V gene's germline CDR1 is MNHNS and CDR2 SASEGT. The CDR3 runs 14 residues. V lost 3 bases, J lost 4 bases, and 12 bases lay in between. The repertoire was sequenced with immunoSEQ multiplex PCR; TCRdb's copy has only in-frame clones and lacks some. The profile covers 90,000 to 120,000 clones, with roughly 89% appearing a single time and 0.71% taken by the ten largest. Details on this clone: The antigen is unknown.

The TCR was taken from a human donor who was the organ donor for an intestinal transplant. The material sequenced was unstimulated CD4+ T cells sorted from spleen or lymph node cells, taken before transplant. The chain couples TRBV6-1 to TRBJ1-2; D not certain. The CDR3 here is CASSDGVEVYGYTF. The CDR3 region has the DNA TGTGCCAGCAGTGATGGTGTGGAAGTCTATGGCTACACCTTC.